The clone carrying this T cell receptor (beta chain) was recorded only once. The data are from a study of blood T cell repertoires in COVID-19. Study details: Acute and convalescent COVID-19 specimens originated in the United States, Italy and Spain. PBMCs, B-cell-depleted T cells, or T cells provided the cDNA or gDNA that made up the material.

Authors' processing steps: From reference gene primer amplification, estimates of nucleated cell counts were derived. Here immunoSEQ multiplex PCR was the method, and the copy in TCRdb shows in-frame clones only, minus some. That table furnishes V, J and clone size, whereas the DNA furnished D and trimming. The repertoire has 150,000 to 200,000 clones, about 84% of them found once; the top ten carry approximately 5.4%. The CDR3 has 14 residues. Per germline, CDR1 SGHDN and CDR2 FVKESK. V lost 5 bases and J 6 bases, leaving 14 bases between the germline ends. This chain connects TRBV14 to TRBJ2-4; D is possibly TRBD2 (6 bases). Sequencing was performed on peripheral blood. This TCR was sampled from a woman in her 30s with acute or convalescent COVID-19. The CDR3 coding sequence is TGTGCCAGCAGCGCAAGACTAGTAGGAAACATTCAGTACTTC. Translation gives CASSARLVGNIQYF.